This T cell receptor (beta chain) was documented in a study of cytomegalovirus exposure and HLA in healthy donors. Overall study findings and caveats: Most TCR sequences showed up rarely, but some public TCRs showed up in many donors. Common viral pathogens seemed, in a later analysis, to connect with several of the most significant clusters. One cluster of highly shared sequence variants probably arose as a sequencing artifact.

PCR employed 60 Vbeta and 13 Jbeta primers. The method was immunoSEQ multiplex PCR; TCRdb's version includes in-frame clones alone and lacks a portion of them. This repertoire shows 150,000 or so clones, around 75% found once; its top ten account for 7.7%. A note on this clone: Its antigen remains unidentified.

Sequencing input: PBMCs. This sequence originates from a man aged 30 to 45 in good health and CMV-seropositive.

The CDR3 DNA reads as TGTGCCAGCAGCTTGTCTAGCGGGCGTCGAGGCAATGAGCAGTTCTTC. This translates into CASSLSSGRRGNEQFF. The J gene is TRBJ2-1, the V gene TRBV11-1, with TRBD2 matching over 8 bases. CDR1 and CDR2 from the germline V gene are SGHAT and FQDESV (reference sequence). The CDR3 runs 16 residues. The ends lost 3 bases at V and 6 bases at J; junction bases unmatched: 10.